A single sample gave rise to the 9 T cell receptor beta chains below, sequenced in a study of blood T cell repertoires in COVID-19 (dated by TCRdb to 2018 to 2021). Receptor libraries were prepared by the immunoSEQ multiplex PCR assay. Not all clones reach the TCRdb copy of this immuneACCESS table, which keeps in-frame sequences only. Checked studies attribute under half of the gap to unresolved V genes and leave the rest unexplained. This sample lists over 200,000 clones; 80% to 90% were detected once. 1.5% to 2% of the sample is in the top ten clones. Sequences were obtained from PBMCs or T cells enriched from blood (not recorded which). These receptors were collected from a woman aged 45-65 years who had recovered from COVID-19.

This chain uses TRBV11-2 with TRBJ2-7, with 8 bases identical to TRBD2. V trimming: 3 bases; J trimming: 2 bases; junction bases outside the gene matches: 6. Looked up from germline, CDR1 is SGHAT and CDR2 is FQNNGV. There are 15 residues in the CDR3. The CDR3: CASSFVPGLAYEQYF. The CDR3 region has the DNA TGTGCCAGCAGCTTCGTCCCGGGACTAGCCTACGAGCAGTACTTC.

The CDR3 bases are TGTGCCAGCAGTACTCAAACAGGATTAGCAGCTTTCTTT. This codes for CASSTQTGLAAFF. The chain employs TRBV12-3 or TRBV12-4 and TRBJ1-1; TRBD1 might be the D (5 bases). Trimming removed 5 bases from V and 10 bases from J, with 17 bases in between. CDR3 length: 13 amino acids.

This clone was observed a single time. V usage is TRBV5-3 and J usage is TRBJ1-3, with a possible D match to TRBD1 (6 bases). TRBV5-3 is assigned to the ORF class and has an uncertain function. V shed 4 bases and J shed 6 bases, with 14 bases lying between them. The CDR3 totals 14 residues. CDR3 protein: CARSPRDTENTIYF. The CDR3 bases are TGTGCCAGAAGCCCACGGGACACCGAAAACACCATATATTTT.

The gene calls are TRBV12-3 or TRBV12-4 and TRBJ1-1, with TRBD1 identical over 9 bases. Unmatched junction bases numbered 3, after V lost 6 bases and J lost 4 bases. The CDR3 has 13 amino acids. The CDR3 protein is CASRLTGGTEAFF. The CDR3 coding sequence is TGTGCCAGCAGATTGACAGGGGGCACTGAAGCTTTCTTT.

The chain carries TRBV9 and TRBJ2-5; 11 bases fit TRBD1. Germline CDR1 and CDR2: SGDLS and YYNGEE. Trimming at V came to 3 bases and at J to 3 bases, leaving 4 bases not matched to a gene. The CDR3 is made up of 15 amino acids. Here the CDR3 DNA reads TGTGCCAGCAGCGCGGACAGGGGGCGCGAAGAGACCCAGTACTTC. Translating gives CASSADRGREETQYF.

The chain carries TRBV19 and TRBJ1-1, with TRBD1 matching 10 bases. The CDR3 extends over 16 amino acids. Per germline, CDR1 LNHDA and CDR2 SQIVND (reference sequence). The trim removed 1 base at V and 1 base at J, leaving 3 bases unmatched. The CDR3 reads CASSIVGTGANTEAFF. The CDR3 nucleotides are TGTGCCAGTAGTATAGTAGGGACAGGGGCGAACACTGAAGCTTTCTTT.

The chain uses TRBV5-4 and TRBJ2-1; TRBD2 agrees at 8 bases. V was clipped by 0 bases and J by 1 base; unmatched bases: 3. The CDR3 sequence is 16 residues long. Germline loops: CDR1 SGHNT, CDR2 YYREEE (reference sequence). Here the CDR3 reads CASSLASSGSYNEQFF. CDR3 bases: TGTGCCAGCAGCTTGGCCTCTAGCGGGTCCTACAATGAGCAGTTCTTC.

The CDR3 DNA reads as TGTGCCAGCAGCCAAGCGACAGACAGGGTTTCACCCCTCCACTTT. This translates into CASSQATDRVSPLHF. The V gene is TRBV3-1 (or the pseudogene TRBV3-2), the J gene TRBJ1-6, with 7 bases fitting TRBD1. CDR3 size: 15 residues. The ends lost 1 base at V and 9 bases at J; junction bases unmatched: 6. Germline values: CDR1 LGHDT, CDR2 YNNKEL (reference sequence).

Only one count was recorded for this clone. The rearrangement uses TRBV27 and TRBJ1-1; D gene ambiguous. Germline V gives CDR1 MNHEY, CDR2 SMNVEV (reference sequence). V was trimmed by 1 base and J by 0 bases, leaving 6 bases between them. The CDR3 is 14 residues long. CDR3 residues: CASSLYPLNTEAFF. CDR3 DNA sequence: TGTGCCAGCAGTTTATATCCCTTGAACACTGAAGCTTTCTTT.